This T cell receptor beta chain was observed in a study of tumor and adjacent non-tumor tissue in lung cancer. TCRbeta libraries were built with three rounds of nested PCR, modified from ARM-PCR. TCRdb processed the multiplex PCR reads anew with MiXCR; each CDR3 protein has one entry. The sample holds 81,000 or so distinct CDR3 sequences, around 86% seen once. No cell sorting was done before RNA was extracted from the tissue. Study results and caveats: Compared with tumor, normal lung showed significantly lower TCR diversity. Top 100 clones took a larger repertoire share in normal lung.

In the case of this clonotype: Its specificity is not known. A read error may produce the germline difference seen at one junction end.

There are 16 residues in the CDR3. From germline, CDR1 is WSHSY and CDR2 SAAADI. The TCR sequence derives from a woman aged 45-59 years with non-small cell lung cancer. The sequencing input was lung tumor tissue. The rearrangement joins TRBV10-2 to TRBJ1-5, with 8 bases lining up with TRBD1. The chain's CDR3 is CARSESDRGPDQSQHF. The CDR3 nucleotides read TGCGCCAGAAGTGAGTCCGACAGGGGCCCGGATCAGTCCCAGCATTTT.